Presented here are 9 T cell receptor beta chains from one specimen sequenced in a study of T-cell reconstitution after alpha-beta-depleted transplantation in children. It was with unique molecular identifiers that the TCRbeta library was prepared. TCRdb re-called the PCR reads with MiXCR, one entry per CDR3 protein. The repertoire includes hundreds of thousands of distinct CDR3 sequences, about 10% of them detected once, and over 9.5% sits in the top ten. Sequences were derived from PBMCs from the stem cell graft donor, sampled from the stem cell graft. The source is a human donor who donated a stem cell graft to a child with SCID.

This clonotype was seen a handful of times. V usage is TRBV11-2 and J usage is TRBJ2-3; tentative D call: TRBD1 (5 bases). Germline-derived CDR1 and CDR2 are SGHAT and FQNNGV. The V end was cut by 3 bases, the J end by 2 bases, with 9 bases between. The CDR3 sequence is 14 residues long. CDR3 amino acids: CASSLRTHTDTQYF. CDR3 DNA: TGTGCCAGCAGCTTGCGGACACACACAGATACGCAGTATTTT.

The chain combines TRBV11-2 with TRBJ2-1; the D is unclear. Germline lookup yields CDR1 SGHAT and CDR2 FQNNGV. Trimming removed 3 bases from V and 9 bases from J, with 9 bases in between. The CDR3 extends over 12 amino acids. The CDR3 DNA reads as TGTGCCAGCAGCTTGGGTGGGCGTGAGCAGTTCTTC. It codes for CASSLGGREQFF.

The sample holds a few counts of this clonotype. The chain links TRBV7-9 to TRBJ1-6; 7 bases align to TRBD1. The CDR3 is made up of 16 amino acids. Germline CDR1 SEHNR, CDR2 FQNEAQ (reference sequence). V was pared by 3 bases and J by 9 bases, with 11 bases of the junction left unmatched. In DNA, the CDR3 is TGTGCCAGCAGCTTCTCGGACAGGTCACCGTTTTCACCCCTCCACTTT. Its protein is CASSFSDRSPFSPLHF. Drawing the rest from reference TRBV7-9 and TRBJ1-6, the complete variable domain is DTGVSQNPRHKITKRGQNVTFRCDPISEHNRLYWYRQTLGQGPEFLTYFQNEAQLEKSRLLSDRFSAERPKGSFSTLEIQRTEQGDSAMYLCASSFSDRSPFSPLHFGNGTRLTVT.

This CDR3 reads CASRTTGVAGANVLTF. CDR3 nucleotide sequence: TGTGCCAGCAGGACTACAGGGGTCGCCGGGGCCAACGTCCTGACTTTC. This sequence joins TRBV7-8 and TRBJ2-6, with 7 bases that match TRBD1. The trim removed 6 bases at V and 4 bases at J, leaving 9 bases unmatched. This CDR3 has 16 amino acids. Germline values: CDR1 SGHVS, CDR2 FQNEAQ.

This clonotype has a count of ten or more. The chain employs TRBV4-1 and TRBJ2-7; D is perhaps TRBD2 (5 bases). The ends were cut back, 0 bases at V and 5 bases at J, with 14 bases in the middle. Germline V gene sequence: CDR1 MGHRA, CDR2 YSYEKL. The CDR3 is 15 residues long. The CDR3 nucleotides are TGCGCCAGCAGCCAAGACGGTCTAGCATTGGACGAGCAGTACTTC. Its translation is CASSQDGLALDEQYF.

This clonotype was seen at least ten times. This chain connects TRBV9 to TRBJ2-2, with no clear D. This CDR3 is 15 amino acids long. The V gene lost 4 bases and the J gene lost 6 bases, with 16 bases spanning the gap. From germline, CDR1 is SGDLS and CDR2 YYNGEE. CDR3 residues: CASSSTQAVAGELFF. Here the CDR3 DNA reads TGTGCCAGCAGCTCGACCCAGGCAGTTGCCGGGGAGCTGTTTTTT.

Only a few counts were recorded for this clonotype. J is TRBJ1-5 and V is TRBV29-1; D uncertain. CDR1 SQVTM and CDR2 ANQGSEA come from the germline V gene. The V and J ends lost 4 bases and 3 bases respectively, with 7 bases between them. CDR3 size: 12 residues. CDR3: CSVGWDNQPQHF. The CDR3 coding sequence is TGCAGCGTTGGATGGGACAATCAGCCCCAGCATTTT. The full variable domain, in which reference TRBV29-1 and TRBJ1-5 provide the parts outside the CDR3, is SAVISQKPSRDICQRGTSLTIQCQVDSQVTMMFWYRQQPGQSLTLIATANQGSEATYESGFVIDKFPISRPNLTFSTLTVSNMSPEDSSIYLCSVGWDNQPQHFGDGTRLSIL.

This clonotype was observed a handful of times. The DNA for the CDR3 is TGTGCCAGTCACGACGTGGAGACCCAGTACTTC. Protein: CASHDVETQYF. V is TRBV25-1 and J is TRBJ2-5; no reliable D call. Germline V CDR1 and CDR2: MGHDK, SYGVNS. This CDR3 comprises 11 residues. Trimming left V 9 bases short and J 5 bases short, with 10 bases between.

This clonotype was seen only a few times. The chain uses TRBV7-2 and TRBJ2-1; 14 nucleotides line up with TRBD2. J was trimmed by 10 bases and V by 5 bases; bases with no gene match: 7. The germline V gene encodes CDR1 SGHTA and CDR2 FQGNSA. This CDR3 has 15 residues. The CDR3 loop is CASSPGTSGGQEQFF. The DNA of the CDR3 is TGTGCCAGCAGCCCTGGGACTAGCGGGGGACAAGAGCAGTTCTTC.